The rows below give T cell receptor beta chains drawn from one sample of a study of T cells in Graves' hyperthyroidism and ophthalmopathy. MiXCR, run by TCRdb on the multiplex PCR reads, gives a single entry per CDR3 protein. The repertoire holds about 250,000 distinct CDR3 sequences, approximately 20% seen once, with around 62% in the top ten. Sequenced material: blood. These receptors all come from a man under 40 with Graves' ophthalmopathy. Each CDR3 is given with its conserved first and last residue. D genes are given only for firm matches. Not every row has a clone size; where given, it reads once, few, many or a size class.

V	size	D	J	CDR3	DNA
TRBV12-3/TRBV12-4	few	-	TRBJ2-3	CASSLVEDHTDTQYF	TGTGCCAGCAGTTTAGTGGAGGACCACACAGATACGCAGTATTTT
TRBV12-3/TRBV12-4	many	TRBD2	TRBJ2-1	CASRPGTSGSNYNEQFF	TGTGCCAGCAGACCCGGGACTAGCGGGAGTAACTACAATGAGCAGTTCTTC
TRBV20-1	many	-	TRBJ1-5	CSARQTVLSNQPQHF	TGCAGTGCTAGACAGACAGTCCTTAGCAATCAGCCCCAGCATTTT
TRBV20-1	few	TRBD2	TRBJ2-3	CSAGASGYTDTQYF	TGCAGTGCTGGGGCTAGCGGGTACACAGATACGCAGTATTTT
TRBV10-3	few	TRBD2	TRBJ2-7	CAISGTSGTRYEQYF	TGTGCCATCAGTGGGACTAGCGGGACAAGGTACGAGCAGTACTTC
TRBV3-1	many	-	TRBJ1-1	CASSQEGVGTLEAFF	TGTGCCAGCAGCCAAGAAGGAGTTGGAACGCTAGAAGCTTTCTTT
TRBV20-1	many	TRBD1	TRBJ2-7	CSARDLQGLYEQYF	TGCAGTGCTAGAGATTTACAGGGGCTCTACGAGCAGTACTTC
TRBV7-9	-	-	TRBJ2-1	CASSLESSYNEQFF	TGTGCCAGCAGCTTAGAGAGCTCCTACAATGAGCAGTTCTTC
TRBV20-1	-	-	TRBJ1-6	CSARDLGDIDNSPLHF	TGCAGTGCTAGAGATCTGGGGGACATCGATAATTCACCCCTCCACTTT
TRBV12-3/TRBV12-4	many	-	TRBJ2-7	CASSSSVGEQYF	TGTGCCAGCAGCTCCTCGGTGGGCGAGCAGTACTTC
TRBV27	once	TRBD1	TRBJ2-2	CASSRKRTGNTGELFF	TGTGCCAGCAGTCGTAAGAGGACAGGGAACACCGGGGAGCTGTTTTTT
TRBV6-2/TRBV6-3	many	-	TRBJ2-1	CASSRDSYNEQFF	TGTGCCAGCAGCCGGGACTCCTACAATGAGCAGTTCTTC
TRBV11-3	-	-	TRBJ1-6	CASSPGPNSPLHF	TGTGCCAGCAGCCCCGGACCTAATTCACCCCTCCACTTT
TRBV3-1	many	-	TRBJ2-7	CASSQESSSYEQYF	TGTGCCAGCAGCCAAGAATCCAGCTCCTACGAGCAGTACTTC
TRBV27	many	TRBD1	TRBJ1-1	CASSPGRGRTEAFF	TGTGCCAGCAGTCCTGGGAGGGGGCGGACTGAAGCTTTCTTT
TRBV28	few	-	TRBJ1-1	CASSLGVGRQWAFF	TGTGCCAGCAGTTTAGGAGTGGGGAGGCAGTGGGCTTTCTTT
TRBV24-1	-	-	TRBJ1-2	CATSDNRDYYGYTF	TGTGCCACCAGTGATAACAGGGACTACTATGGCTACACCTTC
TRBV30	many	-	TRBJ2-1	CAWSGSDVFGEQFF	TGTGCCTGGAGCGGGAGTGACGTTTTCGGTGAGCAGTTCTTC
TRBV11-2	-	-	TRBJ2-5	CASSLEGRGSGQYF	TGTGCCAGCAGCCTCGAGGGCCGGGGGTCGGGCCAGTACTTC
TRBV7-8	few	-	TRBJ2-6	CASSLGKASGANVLTF	TGTGCCAGCAGCTTAGGTAAAGCCTCTGGGGCCAACGTCCTGACTTTC
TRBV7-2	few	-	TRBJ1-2	CASSLGFMAQDGYTF	TGTGCCAGCAGCTTAGGCTTTATGGCCCAGGATGGCTACACCTTC
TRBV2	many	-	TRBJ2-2	CASRMNTGELFF	TGTGCCAGCAGGATGAACACCGGGGAGCTGTTTTTT
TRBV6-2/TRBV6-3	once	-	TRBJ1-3	CASTPEAGNTIYF	TGTGCCAGCACTCCGGAGGCTGGAAACACCATATATTTT
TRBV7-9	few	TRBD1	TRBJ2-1	CASSPPRQGINEQFF	TGTGCCAGCAGCCCCCCGAGACAGGGGATCAATGAGCAGTTCTTC
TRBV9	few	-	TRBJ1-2	CASLSSVGGYTF	TGTGCCAGCTTATCGTCGGTTGGTGGCTACACCTTC
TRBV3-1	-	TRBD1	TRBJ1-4	CASSPGTGRPGNEKLFF	TGTGCCAGCTCACCTGGGACAGGTCGTCCGGGGAATGAAAAACTGTTTTTT
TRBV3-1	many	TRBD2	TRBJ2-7	CASSPRTSFHEQYF	TGTGCCAGCAGTCCCCGGACTAGCTTCCACGAGCAGTACTTC
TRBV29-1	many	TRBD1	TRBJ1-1	CSVERGTGRGTEAFF	TGCAGCGTTGAACGAGGGACAGGGCGAGGCACTGAAGCTTTCTTT
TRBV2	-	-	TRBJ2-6	CASSSDSSGANVLTF	TGTGCCAGCAGTTCAGACAGCTCTGGGGCCAACGTCCTGACTTTC
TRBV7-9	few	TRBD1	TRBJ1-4	CASSLLSGGEEKLFF	TGTGCCAGCAGCTTATTGTCAGGGGGCGAGGAAAAACTGTTTTTT
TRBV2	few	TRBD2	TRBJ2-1	CASQRTSGAYNEQFF	TGTGCCAGCCAACGGACTAGCGGGGCTTACAATGAGCAGTTCTTC
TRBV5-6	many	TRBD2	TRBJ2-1	CASSYLAGRSRNEQFF	TGTGCCAGCAGCTACTTAGCGGGAAGGAGTAGAAATGAGCAGTTCTTC
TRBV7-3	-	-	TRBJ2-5	CASSSSEWETQYF	TGTGCCAGCAGCTCCAGTGAATGGGAGACCCAGTACTTC
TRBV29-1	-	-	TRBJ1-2	CSVEEYGTANYGYTF	TGCAGCGTTGAAGAGTATGGGACGGCTAACTATGGCTACACCTTC
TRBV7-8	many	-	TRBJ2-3	CASSLGTTITDTQYF	TGTGCCAGCAGCTTAGGGACTACAATCACAGATACGCAGTATTTT
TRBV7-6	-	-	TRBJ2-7	CASSLEQGGEQYF	TGTGCCAGCAGCTTAGAACAGGGCGGCGAGCAGTACTTC
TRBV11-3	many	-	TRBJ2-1	CASSFRYNEQFF	TGTGCCAGCAGCTTTCGTTACAATGAGCAGTTCTTC
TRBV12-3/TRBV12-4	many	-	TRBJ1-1	CASSSPGTGLAEAFF	TGTGCCAGCAGTTCTCCCGGGACCGGCTTGGCTGAAGCTTTCTTT
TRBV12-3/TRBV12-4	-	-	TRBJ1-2	CASSSDNGYGYTF	TGTGCCAGCAGTTCAGACAACGGCTATGGCTACACCTTC
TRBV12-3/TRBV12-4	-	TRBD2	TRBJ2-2	CASSLGRGDTGELFF	TGTGCCAGCAGTTTGGGGCGGGGGGACACCGGGGAGCTGTTTTTT
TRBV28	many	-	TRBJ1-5	CASSLYRTVSRGSSQPQHF	TGTGCCAGCAGTTTGTATCGGACAGTTTCCCGGGGGTCAAGTCAGCCCCAGCATTTT
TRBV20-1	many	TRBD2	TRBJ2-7	CSARPMLGAGADEQYF	TGCAGTGCTAGACCAATGCTTGGAGCGGGAGCGGACGAGCAGTACTTC
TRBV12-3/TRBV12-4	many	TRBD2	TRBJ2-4	CASSVSGRAKNIQYF	TGTGCCAGTTCAGTTAGCGGGAGGGCCAAAAACATTCAGTACTTC
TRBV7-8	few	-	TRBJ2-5	CASSLALQETQYF	TGTGCCAGCAGCTTAGCGCTACAAGAGACCCAGTACTTC
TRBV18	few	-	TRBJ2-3	CASSPGMGRLTDTQYF	TGTGCCAGCTCACCAGGGATGGGCAGACTCACAGATACGCAGTATTTT
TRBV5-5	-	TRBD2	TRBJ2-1	CASSLTPGLAGDAEQFF	TGTGCCAGCAGCTTGACCCCTGGACTAGCGGGAGACGCTGAGCAGTTCTTC
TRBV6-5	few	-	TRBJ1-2	CASSYSIAGEYGYTF	TGTGCCAGCAGTTACTCGATTGCAGGAGAGTATGGCTACACCTTC
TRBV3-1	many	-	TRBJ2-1	CASSQSIHGEQFF	TGTGCCAGCAGCCAGTCTATCCACGGTGAGCAGTTCTTC
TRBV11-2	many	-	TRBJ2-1	CASSLVGWRENEQFF	TGTGCCAGCAGCTTAGTGGGTTGGCGGGAAAATGAGCAGTTCTTC
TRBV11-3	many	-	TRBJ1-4	CASSRGGGKLFF	TGTGCCAGCAGCCGGGGAGGGGGAAAACTGTTTTTT
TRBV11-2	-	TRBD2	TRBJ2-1	CASSLRGGSGVSYNEQFF	TGTGCCAGCAGCTTACGGGGTGGTAGCGGGGTCTCCTACAATGAGCAGTTCTTC
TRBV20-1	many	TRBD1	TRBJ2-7	CSATTGSSYEQYF	TGCAGTGCCACGACAGGGAGCTCCTACGAGCAGTACTTC
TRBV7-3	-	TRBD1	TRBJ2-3	CASSEQGDSTDTQYF	TGTGCCAGCAGCGAACAGGGGGACAGCACAGATACGCAGTATTTT
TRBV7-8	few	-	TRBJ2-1	CASSLAGAGSSYNEQFF	TGTGCCAGCAGCTTAGCTGGGGCGGGCAGCTCCTACAATGAGCAGTTCTTC
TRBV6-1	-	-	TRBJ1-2	CASRKRQENGYTF	TGTGCCAGCAGAAAACGACAGGAAAATGGCTACACCTTC
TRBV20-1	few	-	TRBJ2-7	CSAREFSDYEQYF	TGCAGTGCTAGAGAATTCAGTGACTACGAGCAGTACTTC
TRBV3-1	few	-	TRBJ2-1	CASSQEVLAQRTYNEQFF	TGTGCCAGCAGCCAAGAAGTTTTAGCGCAACGGACCTACAATGAGCAGTTCTTC
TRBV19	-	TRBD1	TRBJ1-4	CASSPTGPGEKLFF	TGTGCCAGTAGTCCGACAGGGCCGGGAGAAAAACTGTTTTTT
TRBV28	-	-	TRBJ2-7	CASSPRGTAYEQYF	TGTGCCAGCAGCCCCCGGGGAACCGCCTACGAGCAGTACTTC
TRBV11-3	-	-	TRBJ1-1	CASSSLPNTEAFF	TGTGCCAGCAGCTCCCTCCCGAACACTGAAGCTTTCTTT